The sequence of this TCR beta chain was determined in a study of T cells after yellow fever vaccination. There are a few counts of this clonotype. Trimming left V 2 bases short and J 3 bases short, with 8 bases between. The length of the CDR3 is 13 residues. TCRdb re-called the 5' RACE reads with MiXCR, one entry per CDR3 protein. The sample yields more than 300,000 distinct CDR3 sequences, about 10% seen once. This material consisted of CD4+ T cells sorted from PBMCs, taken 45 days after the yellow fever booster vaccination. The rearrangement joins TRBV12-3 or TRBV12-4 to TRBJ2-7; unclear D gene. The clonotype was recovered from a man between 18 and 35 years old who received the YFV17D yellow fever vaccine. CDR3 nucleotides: TGTGCCAGCAGTTTACTAGTTGGCTACGAGCAGTACTTC. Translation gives CASSLLVGYEQYF.